The 24 T cell receptor beta chains below all came from one sample that was sequenced in a study of shared clonotypes between healthy human individuals. The table came from immunoSEQ multiplex PCR; TCRdb's copy has only in-frame clones and leaves some out. This sample has some 2.1 million clones, with around 95% found just once. Material: naive CD4+ T cells sorted from blood. This sample's subset: CD45RA+ positively selected. Every receptor here comes from a man younger than 30 in good health.

The chain carries TRBV28 and TRBJ1-4, with D hard to call. Germline V gene lookup returns CDR1 MDHEN and CDR2 SYDVKM. The CDR3 length is 16 residues. Deletions cut 6 bases from V and 8 bases from J, with 22 bases between. CDR3 sequence (DNA): TGTGCCAGCAGCGTTGTTTCGGCCTGGGATGGGGAAAAACTGTTTTTT. Translation: CASSVVSAWDGEKLFF.

The chain carries TRBV11-3 and TRBJ2-1; tentatively, D is TRBD1 (5 bases). Deletions cut 0 bases from V and 9 bases from J, with 15 bases between. Germline CDR1 is SGHNT and CDR2 is YENEEA. The CDR3 is made up of 15 amino acids. The CDR3 nucleotides are TGTGCCAGCAGCTTAGACCCCTGGGGCGATGGTGAGCAGTTCTTC. The encoded protein is CASSLDPWGDGEQFF.

The chain carries TRBV7-2 and TRBJ2-7; 8 bases fit TRBD1. V lost 4 bases to trimming and J lost 2 bases; unmatched junction nucleotides: 10. The V gene's germline CDR1 is SGHTA and CDR2 FQGNSA. This CDR3 is built from 16 residues. The CDR3 region is CASSWTPGTGTYEQYF. CDR3 DNA: TGTGCCAGCAGCTGGACTCCCGGGACAGGCACCTACGAGCAGTACTTC.

The rearrangement uses TRBV9 and TRBJ2-2; TRBD1 agrees at 11 bases. The CDR3 totals 19 residues. Trimming at V came to 4 bases and at J to 0 bases, leaving 11 bases not matched to a gene. The germline CDR1 and CDR2 sequences are SGDLS and YYNGEE. CDR3 nucleotides: TGTGCCAGCAGCCCCCGGACAGGGGGCCCCCTTTCGAACACCGGGGAGCTGTTTTTT. Amino acids: CASSPRTGGPLSNTGELFF.

The rearrangement joins TRBV28 to TRBJ1-3, with D possibly being TRBD1 (6 bases). The germline gives CDR1 MDHEN, CDR2 SYDVKM. The V end was cut by 4 bases, the J end by 1 base, with 14 bases between. The CDR3 is 16 amino acids. The DNA for the CDR3 is TGTGCCAGCAGTTCCAACAGGGTAGGGTCTGGAAACACCATATATTTT. Translated: CASSSNRVGSGNTIYF.

This clone appeared once. The chain links TRBV20-1 to TRBJ2-3, with unresolved D. The CDR3 extends over 11 amino acids. With 8 bases removed from V and 4 bases from J, the gap between germline ends came to 10 bases. Germline V gene lookup returns CDR1 DFQATT and CDR2 SNEGSKA (reference sequence). The CDR3 loop reads CSPQLADTQYF. In nucleotides, the CDR3 is TGCAGTCCTCAGCTGGCAGATACGCAGTATTTT.

This clone is a singleton in its sample. The chain employs TRBV6-5 and TRBJ2-3; possible D gene TRBD1, 5 bases. This CDR3 spans 15 amino acids. Trimming cost V 5 bases and J 1 base, with 13 bases left between them. In germline, CDR1 is MNHEY, CDR2 SVGAGI. CDR3 sequence: CASSPRTQGTDTQYF. CDR3 DNA sequence: TGTGCCAGCAGTCCCCGGACACAGGGCACAGATACGCAGTATTTT.

The gene calls are TRBV19 and TRBJ2-7; 9 bases align to TRBD2. The CDR3 consists of 17 residues. Germline V lookup: CDR1 LNHDA, CDR2 SQIVND (reference sequence). Germline trimming cut 3 bases from V and 7 bases from J; bases unmatched to any gene: 16. The CDR3 spells CASSIEGSGTSLQEQYF. The DNA for the CDR3 is TGTGCCAGTAGTATCGAGGGGTCCGGGACTAGCCTTCAAGAGCAGTACTTC.

This clone was picked up one time. The chain uses TRBV6-4 and TRBJ2-2; 8 bases agree with TRBD1. The V gene's germline CDR1 is MRHNA and CDR2 SNTAGT. This CDR3 comprises 15 residues. J was trimmed by 3 bases and V by 5 bases; bases with no gene match: 5. CDR3 in amino acids: CASSLQGEDTGELFF. The CDR3 DNA reads TGTGCCAGCAGTTTACAGGGGGAGGACACCGGGGAGCTGTTTTTT.

This chain joins TRBV14 and TRBJ1-1; 8 bases are a match to TRBD1. V lost 5 bases to trimming and J lost 4 bases; unmatched junction nucleotides: 6. From germline, CDR1 is SGHDN and CDR2 FVKESK. This CDR3 contains 14 residues. Here the CDR3 reads CASSRQGRATEAFF. CDR3 bases: TGTGCCAGCAGCAGACAGGGGAGGGCCACTGAAGCTTTCTTT. The variable domain in full, with the rest retrieved from reference TRBV14 and TRBJ1-1, is EAGVTQFPSHSVIEKGQTVTLRCDPISGHDNLYWYRRVMGKEIKFLLHFVKESKQDESGMPNNRFLAERTGGTYSTLKVQPAELEDSGVYFCASSRQGRATEAFFGQGTRLTVV.

Comments on this clone: Other nucleotide sequences in the sample specify the same CDR3. The chain joins TRBV6-5 to TRBJ2-3; no clear D gene. In germline, CDR1 is MNHEY, CDR2 SVGAGI. The V end lost 1 base, the J end lost 2 bases, and 7 bases lay between the germline ends. CDR3 length: 14 residues. The CDR3 protein is CASSYLGITDTQYF. The CDR3 coding sequence is TGTGCCAGCAGTTACTTGGGGATCACAGATACGCAGTATTTT.

CDR3 region: CASSPSASGGNSPLHF. The CDR3 DNA sequence: TGTGCCAGCTCACCTTCAGCTAGCGGGGGAAATTCACCCCTCCACTTT. The gene calls are TRBV18 and TRBJ1-6; D may be TRBD1 (5 bases). The CDR3 consists of 16 residues. CDR1 is KGHSH, CDR2 LQKENI, per germline. Trimming removed 3 bases from V and 7 bases from J, with 16 bases in between.

The rearrangement uses TRBV7-2 and TRBJ2-7, with D uncertain. The CDR3 is made up of 13 amino acids. CDR1 SGHTA and CDR2 FQGNSA come from the germline V gene. Trimming shortened V by 0 bases and J by 6 bases, and 9 bases separated the two germline ends. CDR3 loop: CASSLAGSPEQYF. CDR3 nucleotides: TGTGCCAGCAGCTTAGCAGGAAGCCCCGAGCAGTACTTC.

V usage is TRBV4-3 and J usage is TRBJ2-3, with D maybe TRBD2 (5 bases). V lost 6 bases and J 10 bases, leaving 17 bases between the germline ends. This CDR3 has 13 amino acids. Germline assignment: CDR1 LGHNA and CDR2 YSLEER. The CDR3 nucleotides are TGCGCCAGCAGTCTCGGACTTGGAGAAGCGCAGTATTTT. It codes for CASSLGLGEAQYF.

V gene TRBV6-4 combines with J gene TRBJ1-1; weak D call: TRBD1 (6 bases). Deletions cut 2 bases from V and 3 bases from J, with 10 bases between. The germline V gene has CDR1 MRHNA and CDR2 SNTAGT. The CDR3 totals 14 residues. This CDR3 is CASSDGPGDTEAFF. CDR3 nucleotide sequence: TGTGCCAGCAGTGACGGTCCAGGGGACACTGAAGCTTTCTTT.

This sequence joins TRBV29-1 and TRBJ1-3; D might be TRBD1 (6 bases). Germline lookup yields CDR1 SQVTM and CDR2 ANQGSEA. Deletions cut 3 bases from V and 11 bases from J, with 17 bases between. The CDR3 runs 13 residues. This CDR3 is CSVEKDSRSAIYF. As DNA, the CDR3 is TGCAGCGTTGAGAAGGACAGCCGCAGCGCCATATATTTT.

J is TRBJ2-5 and V is TRBV11-2; 8 bases fit TRBD2. The ends lost 5 bases at V and 7 bases at J; junction bases unmatched: 12. CDR3 length: 15 residues. Germline-derived CDR1 and CDR2 are SGHAT and FQNNGV. The CDR3 protein is CASSPVAGGVATQYF. The CDR3 DNA follows: TGTGCCAGCAGCCCCGTGGCGGGAGGAGTCGCGACCCAGTACTTC.

The chain couples TRBV6-1 to TRBJ2-3; a weak D match, TRBD2 (6 bases). Looked up from germline, CDR1 is MNHNS and CDR2 is SASEGT. Trimming took 7 bases from V and 6 from J, leaving 17 bases between them. The CDR3 consists of 14 residues. CDR3 loop: CASTLDAGGDTQYF. CDR3 DNA: TGTGCCAGCACCTTAGACGCAGGAGGGGATACGCAGTATTTT.

Details on this clone: The same CDR3 arises from other DNA sequences in this sample as well. The chain employs TRBV5-1 and TRBJ2-5; D gene uncertain. V was shortened by 1 base and J by 2 bases, with 3 bases between the two germline ends. This CDR3 region has 12 residues. CDR1 and CDR2 (germline): SGHRS, YFSETQ. CDR3 sequence: CASSLTQETQYF. The CDR3 DNA follows: TGCGCCAGCAGCTTGACTCAAGAGACCCAGTACTTC. The whole variable domain, filled in from reference TRBV5-1 and TRBJ2-5, reads KAGVTQTPRYLIKTRGQQVTLSCSPISGHRSVSWYQQTPGQGLQFLFEYFSETQRNKGNFPGRFSGRQFSNSRSEMNVSTLELGDSALYLCASSLTQETQYFGPGTRLLVL.

Written as DNA, the CDR3 is TGTGCCAGCAGGGGCGGGAGCACAACTAATGAAAAACTGTTTTTT. Amino acid sequence: CASRGGSTTNEKLFF. V gene TRBV6-6 combines with J gene TRBJ1-4; D uncertain. The CDR3 is 15 residues long. Germline CDR1 MNHNY, CDR2 SVGAGI (reference sequence). The germline V and J ends were trimmed by 6 bases and 0 bases, with 11 bases remaining between them.

The rearrangement joins TRBV7-2 to TRBJ2-7, with 7 bases identical to TRBD2. This CDR3 comprises 15 residues. V gave up 2 bases and J gave up 4 bases; unmatched junction bases: 8. Germline V gives CDR1 SGHTA, CDR2 FQGNSA. CDR3 bases: TGTGCCAGCAGCTTAAAGGGACTATCCCATTACGAGCAGTACTTC. As protein: CASSLKGLSHYEQYF.

The rearrangement joins TRBV10-1 to TRBJ2-3; 10 bases agree with TRBD2. This CDR3 has 16 amino acids. With 4 bases clipped from V and 4 bases from J, the junction kept 8 bases outside the gene matches. The V gene's germline CDR1 is WNHNN and CDR2 SYGVQD (reference sequence). The CDR3 loop reads CASSVSSGGLADTQYF. Here the CDR3 DNA reads TGCGCCAGCAGTGTTTCTAGCGGGGGTCTCGCAGATACGCAGTATTTT.

The V gene is TRBV29-1, the J gene TRBJ2-5, with D possibly matching TRBD2 (5 bases). Germline loops: CDR1 SQVTM, CDR2 ANQGSEA. CDR3 length: 14 residues. V was trimmed by 0 bases and J by 5 bases, leaving 13 bases between them. CDR3 loop: CSVEDFEGTETQYF. The CDR3 coding sequence is TGCAGCGTTGAAGACTTCGAGGGTACGGAGACCCAGTACTTC.

This rearrangement joins TRBV6-1 to TRBJ1-2, with 7 bases matching TRBD1. The CDR3 extends over 16 amino acids. In germline, CDR1 is MNHNS, CDR2 SASEGT. V lost 4 bases and J lost 3; bases outside the gene matches: 11. CDR3 amino acids: CASSVTPSGQYYGYTF. For the CDR3, the DNA is TGTGCCAGCAGTGTAACTCCCTCGGGACAGTACTATGGCTACACCTTC.